The 26 T cell receptor beta chains given below trace back to one sample, sequenced in a study of low-dose radiotherapy and immunotherapy resistance in tumors. TRAV- and TRBV-specific primers primed first-strand cDNA, covering alpha and beta chains. TCRs were amplified for 20 to 25 PCR cycles with a constant-region primer and V-primer adapter. MiXCR was run by TCRdb on the reads, yielding one entry per CDR3 protein. The sample lists 9,500 to 15,000 distinct CDR3 sequences; around 74% were seen once. These receptors all come from a human donor with advanced metastatic prostate, ovarian, gallbladder or colorectal cancer (not recorded which). This table probably holds off-target reads from a library built for another chain.

This clonotype was seen just once. The V call is TRBV28, the J call TRBJ1-5; 11 nucleotides agree with TRBD1. This CDR3 is built from 13 residues. Germline V gene sequence: CDR1 MDHEN, CDR2 SYDVKM. The V and J ends lost 5 bases and 10 bases, in that order; junction bases with no gene match: 4. CDR3 DNA sequence: TGTGCCAGCAGTGTAGGGACAGGGGGTCCCCAGCATTTT. It codes for CASSVGTGGPQHF.

This sequence joins TRBV7-2 and TRBJ2-1, with D tentatively TRBD2 (6 bases). V shed 5 bases and J shed 4 bases, with 18 bases lying between them. This CDR3 spans 16 amino acids. Germline V gene data show CDR1 as SGHTA and CDR2 as FQGNSA. CDR3 sequence (DNA): TGTGCCAGCAGCAAAGATAGCGGATGGCCTTACAATGAGCAGTTCTTC. Residues: CASSKDSGWPYNEQFF.

V gene TRBV7-9 combines with J gene TRBJ2-5, with 8 bases identical to TRBD1. Germline assignment: CDR1 SEHNR and CDR2 FQNEAQ (reference sequence). The CDR3 extends over 15 amino acids. The trim removed 1 base at V and 5 bases at J, leaving 6 bases unmatched. The CDR3 loop is CASSLVFSGGETQYF. The DNA of the CDR3 is TGTGCCAGCAGCTTAGTTTTTTCAGGGGGCGAGACCCAGTACTTC.

About this clonotype: One end of the junction fails to match germline, which may point to a read error. The chain combines TRBV13 with TRBJ1-6; D remains ambiguous. The germline V gene encodes CDR1 PRHDT and CDR2 FYEKMQ (reference sequence). The CDR3 spans 13 residues. The chain's CDR3 is CATLNTNAGKSTF. CDR3 bases: TGTGCAACCCTTAACACCAATGCAGGCAAATCAACTTTT.

J is TRBJ2-7 and V is TRBV6-1; 10 bases fit TRBD2. The germline CDR1 and CDR2 sequences are MNHNS and SASEGT. This CDR3 comprises 13 residues. The V segment lost 6 bases and the J segment 4 bases; nucleotides outside the gene matches: 3. CDR3 sequence: CASRIAGGYEQYF. CDR3 sequence (DNA): TGTGCCAGCAGAATAGCGGGAGGTTACGAGCAGTACTTC.

The rearrangement links TRBV5-1 to TRBJ2-2; 8 positions agree with TRBD2. V shed 4 bases, J shed 5 bases, and the junction held 1 base outside the gene matches. The CDR3 extends over 13 amino acids. CDR1 is SGHRS, CDR2 YFSETQ, per germline. The CDR3 here is CASSPSGTGELFF. CDR3 coding DNA: TGCGCCAGCAGCCCTAGCGGGACCGGGGAGCTGTTTTTT.

The V gene is TRBV5-1, the J gene TRBJ2-1; TRBD2 matches at 8 bases. Germline CDR1 SGHRS, CDR2 YFSETQ. This CDR3 comprises 14 residues. V trimming: 0 bases; J trimming: 8 bases; junction bases outside the gene matches: 4. The CDR3 DNA follows: TGCGCCAGCAGCTTGGGGTCGACTAGCGATGAGCAGTTCTTC. Translating gives CASSLGSTSDEQFF.

This chain uses TRBV11-2 with TRBJ2-5, with D possibly matching TRBD2 (5 bases). V was pared by 5 bases and J by 5 bases, with 15 bases between. Germline V lookup: CDR1 SGHAT, CDR2 FQNNGV. The CDR3 covers 14 residues. As DNA, the CDR3 is TGTGCCAGCAGCGTGGGCACTTCGGGGGAGACCCAGTACTTC. It codes for CASSVGTSGETQYF.

V is TRBV4-1 and J is TRBJ1-4; possible D gene TRBD1, 6 bases. Germline lookup yields CDR1 MGHRA and CDR2 YSYEKL. Trimming cost V 0 bases and J 7 bases, with 12 bases left between them. This CDR3 is built from 15 residues. The CDR3 region is CASSQDPGEGEKLFF. In DNA form, the CDR3 reads TGCGCCAGCAGCCAAGATCCAGGGGAGGGTGAAAAACTGTTTTTT.

The genes are TRBV20-1 and TRBJ1-2; D is unclear. CDR3 size: 13 residues. The germline gives CDR1 DFQATT, CDR2 SNEGSKA (reference sequence). Trimming shortened V by 3 bases and J by 4 bases, and 12 bases separated the two germline ends. In nucleotides, the CDR3 is TGCAGTGCTAGCGAAGGGCCGCCCTATGGCTACACCTTC. It is translated as CSASEGPPYGYTF.

This chain links TRBV30 with TRBJ2-7; either TRBD1 or TRBD2 may supply D (5 bases each). In germline, CDR1 is GTSNPN, CDR2 SVGIG (reference sequence). CDR3 length equals 12 residues. The V end lost 4 bases, the J end lost 7 bases, and 14 bases lay between the germline ends. The CDR3 coding sequence is TGTGCCTGGAATGAGGGGTCCCGGGAGCAGTACTTC. This sequence encodes CAWNEGSREQYF.

The CDR3 DNA sequence: TGCAGTCTGCCATATGGCACAGATACGCAGTATTTT. Protein product: CSLPYGTDTQYF. V is TRBV20-1 and J is TRBJ2-3; D is unresolved. The CDR3 is 12 residues long. The V and J ends lost 8 bases and 1 base respectively, with 10 bases between them. In germline, CDR1 is DFQATT, CDR2 SNEGSKA (reference sequence).

This chain links TRBV5-5 with TRBJ2-3, with a tentative D call TRBD2 (5 bases). The germline V and J ends were trimmed by 1 base and 5 bases, with 14 bases remaining between them. The germline V gene encodes CDR1 SGHKS and CDR2 YYEKEE (reference sequence). The CDR3 has 15 amino acids. DNA for the CDR3: TGTGCCAGCAGCTTGAACGGGGAGCATAGAGATACGCAGTATTTT. It translates to CASSLNGEHRDTQYF.

The chain uses TRBV28 and TRBJ1-2; D ambiguous. The CDR3 runs to 12 residues. Trimming pared 7 bases from V and 8 bases from J, leaving 14 bases between. Looked up from germline, CDR1 is MDHEN and CDR2 is SYDVKM. The CDR3 loop is CASTGQLAGYTF. DNA for the CDR3: TGTGCCAGCACCGGGCAGCTGGCCGGCTACACCTTC.

V and J are TRBV5-1 and TRBJ2-7, with 7 bases matching TRBD2. Trimming removed 0 bases from V and 4 bases from J; junction bases left unmatched: 7. CDR1 is SGHRS and CDR2 is YFSETQ in the germline V gene. The CDR3 is made up of 15 amino acids. As DNA, the CDR3 is TGCGCCAGCAGCTTGGGCGGGAGTCAATTTTACGAGCAGTACTTC. Protein sequence: CASSLGGSQFYEQYF.

V usage is TRBV21-1 and J usage is TRBJ2-5. TRBV21-1 is annotated as a pseudogene. CDR3 length equals 15 residues. The CDR3 bases are TGTGCCAGCAGCAAGTCCACCTCTATGATTGAGACCCAGTACTTC. This gives the protein CASSKSTSMIETQYF.

V gene TRBV19 combines with J gene TRBJ1-5; D is unresolved. Germline V lookup: CDR1 LNHDA, CDR2 SQIVND (reference sequence). V gave up 0 bases and J gave up 0 bases, with 9 bases separating them. The CDR3 length is 16 residues. Written as DNA, the CDR3 is TGTGCCAGTAGTATAGATCCAGTGGGTAGCAATCAGCCCCAGCATTTT. Translation: CASSIDPVGSNQPQHF.

Only one count was recorded for this clonotype. V gene TRBV11-2 combines with J gene TRBJ2-1; possible D gene TRBD1, 6 bases. Germline assignment: CDR1 SGHAT and CDR2 FQNNGV. The germline V and J ends were trimmed by 6 bases and 7 bases, with 25 bases remaining between them. The CDR3 consists of 17 residues. The CDR3: CASRPPSSGRTENEQFF. CDR3 in DNA: TGTGCCAGCAGGCCTCCCTCGAGTGGGCGGACAGAGAATGAGCAGTTCTTC.

The chain joins TRBV29-1 to TRBJ1-1; D is uncertain. Trimming shortened V by 4 bases and J by 4 bases, and 13 bases separated the two germline ends. CDR3 size: 13 residues. Germline values: CDR1 SQVTM, CDR2 ANQGSEA. Here the CDR3 DNA reads TGCAGCGTTGGTGGAGGAGGGTTCACTGAAGCTTTCTTT. Its translation: CSVGGGGFTEAFF.

The chain joins TRBV9 to TRBJ2-7, with D perhaps TRBD2 (6 bases). The CDR3 loop spans 14 amino acids. Germline V gives CDR1 SGDLS, CDR2 YYNGEE. The ends were cut back, 6 bases at V and 1 base at J, with 14 bases in the middle. The CDR3 DNA reads as TGTGCCAGCACCCCGGGAGCTTTATCCTACGAGCAGTACTTC. This gives the protein CASTPGALSYEQYF.

This clonotype was detected only a few times. CDR3 in amino acids: CASSFPGRGNTIYF. Written as DNA, the CDR3 is TGTGCCAGCAGTTTCCCGGGCAGAGGAAACACCATATATTTT. This chain links TRBV28 with TRBJ1-3; D call uncertain. The CDR3 totals 14 residues. Trimming removed 3 bases at V and 4 bases at J, with 10 bases between. Germline V gene lookup returns CDR1 MDHEN and CDR2 SYDVKM.

The CDR3 loop reads CASSSGPNNEQFF. For the CDR3, the DNA is TGTGCCAGCAGCTCCGGGCCAAACAATGAGCAGTTCTTC. The rearrangement joins TRBV11-3 to TRBJ2-1; no definite D call. CDR3 length equals 13 residues. Per germline, CDR1 SGHNT and CDR2 YENEEA. Trimming shortened V by 4 bases and J by 5 bases, and 9 bases separated the two germline ends.

The chain has TRBV29-1 and TRBJ2-5; D might be TRBD1 or TRBD2, each matching 5 bases. This CDR3 contains 12 residues. The V gene lost 6 bases and the J gene lost 4 bases, with 12 bases spanning the gap. Germline V gene lookup returns CDR1 SQVTM and CDR2 ANQGSEA. CDR3 nucleotides: TGCAGCGTAACGGACGGGACAGAGACCCAGTACTTC. It codes for CSVTDGTETQYF.

The chain links TRBV4-3 to TRBJ2-1; 9 bases are shared with TRBD2. The J segment lost 3 bases and the V segment lost 0 bases, leaving 9 bases of the junction unmatched. CDR3 length: 18 amino acids. The germline gives CDR1 LGHNA, CDR2 YSLEER. CDR3 sequence reads: CASSQDLLAGGGYNEQFF. For the CDR3, the DNA is TGCGCCAGCAGCCAAGATCTGCTCGCGGGGGGGGGCTACAATGAGCAGTTCTTC.

The CDR3 nucleotides are TGTGCCAGCAGTTTAGTCTCCGGAAGGGAGCTGTTTTTT. Translating it yields CASSLVSGRELFF. The V gene is TRBV12-3 or TRBV12-4, the J gene TRBJ2-2; no firm D call. This CDR3 is 13 amino acids long. V lost 1 base and J lost 9, with 9 bases in between.

The chain is built from TRBV7-2 and TRBJ2-7, with D possibly TRBD2 on 5 matching bases. Germline V gene sequence: CDR1 SGHTA, CDR2 FQGNSA. Trimming shortened V by 8 bases and J by 0 bases, and 17 bases separated the two germline ends. The CDR3 has 15 amino acids. DNA for the CDR3: TGTGCCAGCGCAGAGGGCAGGACTGCCTCCTACGAGCAGTACTTC. The encoded protein is CASAEGRTASYEQYF.